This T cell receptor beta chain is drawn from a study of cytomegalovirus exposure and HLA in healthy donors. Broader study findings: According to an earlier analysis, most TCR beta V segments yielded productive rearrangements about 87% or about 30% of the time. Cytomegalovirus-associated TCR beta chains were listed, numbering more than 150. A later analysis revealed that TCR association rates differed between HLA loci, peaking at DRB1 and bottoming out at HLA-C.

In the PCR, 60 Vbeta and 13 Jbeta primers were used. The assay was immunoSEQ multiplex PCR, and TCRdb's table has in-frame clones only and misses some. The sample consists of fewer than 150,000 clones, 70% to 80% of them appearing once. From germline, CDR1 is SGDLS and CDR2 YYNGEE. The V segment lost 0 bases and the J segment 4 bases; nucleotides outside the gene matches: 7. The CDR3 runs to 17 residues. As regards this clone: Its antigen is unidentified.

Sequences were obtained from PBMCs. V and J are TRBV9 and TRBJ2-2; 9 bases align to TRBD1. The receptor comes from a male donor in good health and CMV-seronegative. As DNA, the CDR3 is TGTGCCAGCAGCGTAGCGGGGACAGGGTTGATCACCGGGGAGCTGTTTTTT. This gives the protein CASSVAGTGLITGELFF.